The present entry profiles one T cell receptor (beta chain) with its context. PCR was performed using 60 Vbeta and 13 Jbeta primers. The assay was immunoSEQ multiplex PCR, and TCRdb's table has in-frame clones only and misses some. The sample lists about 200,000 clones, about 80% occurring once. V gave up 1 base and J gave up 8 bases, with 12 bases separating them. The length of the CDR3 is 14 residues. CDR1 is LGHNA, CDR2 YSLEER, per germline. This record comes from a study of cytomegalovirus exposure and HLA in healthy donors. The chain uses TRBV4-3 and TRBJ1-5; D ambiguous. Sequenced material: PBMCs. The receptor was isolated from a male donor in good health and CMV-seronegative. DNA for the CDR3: TGCGCCAGCAGCCAAGGGGAGTATGGGAAGCCCCAGCATTTT. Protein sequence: CASSQGEYGKPQHF.